Described below is a single T cell receptor (beta chain) sequence and its context. CDR1 is SGHNT, CDR2 YYREEE, per germline (reference sequence). The CDR3 consists of 18 residues. The V gene end was trimmed by 4 bases and the J gene end by 7 bases; junction bases not matched to a gene: 14. This sample was included in a study of blood T cell repertoires in COVID-19. The authors' processing: Estimated nucleated cell counts came from reference gene primer amplification. Repertoires were generated with immunoSEQ multiplex PCR, while TCRdb's copy carries only in-frame clones and drops some. The V and J calls and clone size are taken from that table; D and trimming were inferred from the DNA. This table holds some 450,000 clones, more than 70% found once.

This clonotype was obtained from a woman aged 45 to 65 with COVID-19, enrolled during active disease. The material sequenced was peripheral blood. The gene calls are TRBV5-4 and TRBJ2-1, with 13 bases lining up with TRBD2. CDR3 sequence: CASSLSPTSGGATNEQFF. In DNA form, the CDR3 reads TGTGCCAGCAGCCTGTCCCCTACTAGCGGGGGGGCGACAAATGAGCAGTTCTTC.